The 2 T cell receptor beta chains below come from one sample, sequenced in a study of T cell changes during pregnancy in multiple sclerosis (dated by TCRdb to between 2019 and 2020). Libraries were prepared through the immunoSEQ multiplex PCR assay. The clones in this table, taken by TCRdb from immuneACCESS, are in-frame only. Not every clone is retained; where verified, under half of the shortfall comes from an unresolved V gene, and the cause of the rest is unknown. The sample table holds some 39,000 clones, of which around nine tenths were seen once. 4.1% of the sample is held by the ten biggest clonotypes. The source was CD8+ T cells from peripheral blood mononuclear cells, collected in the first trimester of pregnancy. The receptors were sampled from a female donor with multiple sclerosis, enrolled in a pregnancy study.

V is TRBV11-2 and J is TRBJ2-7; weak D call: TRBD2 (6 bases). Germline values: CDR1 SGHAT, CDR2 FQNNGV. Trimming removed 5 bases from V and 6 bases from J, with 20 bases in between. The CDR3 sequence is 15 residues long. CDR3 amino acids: CASSPQGGVPREQYF. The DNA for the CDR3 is TGTGCCAGCAGCCCCCAAGGCGGGGTCCCTCGCGAGCAGTACTTC.

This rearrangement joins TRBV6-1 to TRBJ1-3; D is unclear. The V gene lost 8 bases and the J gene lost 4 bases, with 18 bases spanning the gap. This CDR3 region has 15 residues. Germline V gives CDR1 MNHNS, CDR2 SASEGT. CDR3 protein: CASPTYEGEGNTIYF. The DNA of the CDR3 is TGTGCCAGCCCAACCTACGAGGGAGAGGGAAACACCATATATTTT.